The present T cell receptor beta chain was sequenced within a study of Ad26.COV2.S vaccination and SARS-CoV-2 variants. Study summary: Participant was drawn from the COV1001 Ad26.COV2.S trial arm. The authors gave Ad26.COV2.S intramuscularly, either once or twice 56 days apart. The study, taken as a whole, reports: Breadth measured for non-spike TCRs was similar across vaccine and placebo recipients.

Treatment given: 15 to 20 received Ad26.COV2.S at low or high dose, single or two shots; 5 received placebo; per-sample allocation not given. Sampling was performed 63 days after the first vaccine or placebo injection. Expressing Wuhan-strain SARS-CoV-2 spike, an Ad26 vector served as the vaccine. Clones were read by immunoSEQ multiplex PCR, and TCRdb kept only the in-frame ones, dropping some. The table records 300,000 to 400,000 clones, about 89% of them present only once. CDR1 is SGHRS and CDR2 is YFSETQ in the germline V gene. V lost 4 bases and J lost 3; bases outside the gene matches: 3. This CDR3 comprises 13 residues. On this clone: Antigen unknown. The sample holds other DNA sequences that translate to the same CDR3.

This chain connects TRBV5-1 to TRBJ2-5; 7 nucleotides match TRBD1. The sequence came from a person aged 18-65 years who received the Ad26.COV2.S COVID-19 vaccine or a placebo. The specimen was peripheral blood, collected in a trial of Ad26.COV2.S vaccine versus placebo. In DNA, the CDR3 is TGCGCCAGCAGCCTAGGGACAGAAGAGACCCAGTACTTC. It codes for CASSLGTEETQYF.